The clone carrying this T cell receptor beta chain appeared many times. Its antigen is not known. This record comes from a study of early T cells in non-severe SARS-CoV-2 infection. Overall study context: Chains were not paired, and sequencing was done on bulk RNA from unsorted whole blood.

Findings and limits, study-wide: VDJdb matching favored anti-spike CD8 responses, missing private and CD4 specificities.

Each cDNA molecule carried a unique molecular identifier. TCRdb re-derived calls from the 5' RACE reads in MiXCR, one entry per CDR3 protein. The table has tens of thousands of distinct CDR3 sequences, around 7% seen once. The CDR3 contains 19 residues. V was clipped by 3 bases and J by 1 base; unmatched bases: 7. Germline V gene lookup returns CDR1 PRHDT and CDR2 FYEKMQ (reference sequence). This sequence originates from an adult who was a healthcare worker with PCR-confirmed SARS-CoV-2 infection or an uninfected control (not recorded which). The chain combines TRBV13 with TRBJ2-6; 12 bases match TRBD1. Sequenced material: whole blood. The CDR3 DNA reads TGTGCCAGCAGCTTCAGGGCGGGACAGGGGGCGTCTGGGGCCAACGTCCTGACTTTC. Its translation is CASSFRAGQGASGANVLTF.